A selection of T cell receptor beta chains follows, all from one sample in a study of post-analysis software for immune sequencing data. From the PCR reads, TCRdb called clonotypes with MiXCR, one entry per CDR3 protein. The data show hundreds of thousands of distinct CDR3 sequences, 25% to 30% seen once. The source material was blood. The origin of the receptors is a girl aged 5-17 years with multiple sclerosis. CDR3s include the opening cysteine and the closing phenylalanine or tryptophan. Fields, in order: V gene, D gene, J gene, clone size, CDR3 DNA, CDR3 protein. The D gene is left open where the match is weak. Only some rows state a clone size, as once, few, many or a class for expanded clones.

>TRBV12-3/TRBV12-4|-|TRBJ2-3|-
TGTGCCAGCAGTTTAAGCGAAAAAACAGATACGCAGTATTTT
CASSLSEKTDTQYF
>TRBV7-2|-|TRBJ2-3|-
TGTGCCAGCAGCTTATTTCAGGGGCGCACAGATACGCAGTATTTT
CASSLFQGRTDTQYF
>TRBV6-1|-|TRBJ2-7|-
TGTGCCAACTCCCCCCGATCGAGCTCCTACAATGAGCAGTACTTC
CANSPRSSSYNEQYF
>TRBV6-1|-|TRBJ2-7|-
TGTGCCAGCAGCCTCGAACGAGGGGCCTCCTACGAGCAGTACTTC
CASSLERGASYEQYF
>TRBV28|TRBD2|TRBJ2-6|few
TGTGCCAGCAGTTTATCCGCCGGACTAGCGGGAGCCCCGAACTCTGGGGCCAACGTCCTGACTTTC
CASSLSAGLAGAPNSGANVLTF
>TRBV29-1|TRBD1|TRBJ2-3|-
TGCAGCGTCCGCCCGGGACAGGGGATACGATATACGCAGTATTTT
CSVRPGQGIRYTQYF
>TRBV12-3/TRBV12-4|TRBD2|TRBJ2-1|-
TGTGCCAGCAGTTTATCACCGGGACTAGTTGAAAATGAGCAGTTCTTC
CASSLSPGLVENEQFF
>TRBV28|-|TRBJ2-1|-
TGTGCCAGCAGCCCCGTAGCAGGTCGTGAGCAGTTCTTC
CASSPVAGREQFF
>TRBV3-1|-|TRBJ2-1|few
TGTGCCAGCAGCCAACCCAAGACTGGTACGGTTTACAATGAGCAGTTCTTC
CASSQPKTGTVYNEQFF
>TRBV7-2|-|TRBJ1-2|-
TGTGCCAGCAGCTCACCTTCCTTGGGGGGGTTATGGGGCTACACCTTC
CASSSPSLGGLWGYTF
>TRBV4-3|TRBD2|TRBJ2-7|-
TGCGCCAGCAGCCAAACTGGGACTAGCGGGACCGGGACCTACGAGCAGTACTTC
CASSQTGTSGTGTYEQYF
>TRBV10-3|TRBD2|TRBJ2-1|many
TGTGCCATCAGTGGCGTAGGCGGGAGGGCCGGCCTTTACAATGAGCAGTTCTTC
CAISGVGGRAGLYNEQFF
>TRBV2|-|TRBJ1-5|-
TGTGCCAGCAGTGGGGACAAAAATCAGCCCCAGCATTTT
CASSGDKNQPQHF
>TRBV20-1|-|TRBJ2-6|-
TGCAGTGCGGGAACAGGCTCTGGGGCCAACGTCCTGACTTTC
CSAGTGSGANVLTF
>TRBV20-1|TRBD2|TRBJ2-7|few
TGCAGTGCTAGAGATCTGTTGAGACTAGCGGAATCCTACGAGCAGTACTTC
CSARDLLRLAESYEQYF
>TRBV10-2|-|TRBJ2-5|few
TGCGCCAGCAGTGACTCGGACCGTCGGGAGACCCAGTACTTC
CASSDSDRRETQYF
>TRBV7-9|-|TRBJ1-6|few
TGTGCCAGCAGCCAGGGGTTTCGCGGTTCACCCCTCCACTTT
CASSQGFRGSPLHF
>TRBV29-1|TRBD2|TRBJ2-1|few
TGCAGCGTCACTAGCGGGAGACGGCATGAGCAGTTCTTC
CSVTSGRRHEQFF
>TRBV7-8|-|TRBJ1-1|few
TGTGCCAGCAGCTCCCGACAGAACACTGAAGCTTTCTTT
CASSSRQNTEAFF
>TRBV7-9|-|TRBJ2-5|-
TGTGCCAGCAGCAACCCGTTAGAGCAGTACTTC
CASSNPLEQYF
>TRBV5-1|-|TRBJ2-1|-
TGCGCCAGCAGCCCGGGACTGCCGCGGGGTGAGCAGTTCTTC
CASSPGLPRGEQFF
>TRBV6-6|-|TRBJ1-6|-
TGTGCCAGCAGTTTAAGGACCGGGACGGGGTACAATTCACCCCTCCACTTT
CASSLRTGTGYNSPLHF
>TRBV15|-|TRBJ2-5|-
TGTGCCACCAGCAGAGAGGGAAGCGCCCAAGAGACCCAGTACTTC
CATSREGSAQETQYF
>TRBV6-2/TRBV6-3|-|TRBJ1-1|few
TGTGCCAGCAGCCGCCCCGGGACCGCGAACACTGAAGCTTTCTTT
CASSRPGTANTEAFF
>TRBV4-3|-|TRBJ2-7|many
TGCGCCAGCAGCCAAGTGGTAGCCTACGAGCAGTACTTC
CASSQVVAYEQYF
>TRBV20-1|-|TRBJ2-1|-
TGCAGTGCTAACGTGGGAGTGTCCTACAATGAGCAGTTCTTC
CSANVGVSYNEQFF
>TRBV20-1|TRBD2|TRBJ2-1|few
TGTAGTGCTAAGGGACTAGCGACCTACAATGAGCAGTTCTTC
CSAKGLATYNEQFF